These T cell receptor beta chains were read from a single sample in a study of identical twins. One entry per CDR3 protein results from TCRdb running MiXCR on the 5' RACE reads. Of around 1.7 million distinct CDR3 sequences detected, under 35% appear once; the ten largest clones hold about 0.3%. Sequencing input: cord blood. Source of these receptors: a newborn girl in good health. The CDR3 runs from the conserved cysteine through the conserved F or W. A D gene is named only where the DNA matches it firmly. Expanded clones get a size class; other rows say once, few or many, or leave the size out.

cdr3_aa | cdr3_nt | v_call | cdr3_length | d_call | j_call | clone_size
CASRHRALKAYEQYF | TGTGCCAGCAGGCACAGGGCGCTGAAGGCCTACGAGCAGTACTTC | TRBV27 | 15 | . | TRBJ2-7 | .
CASSSISSGRVNYEQYF | TGTGCCAGCAGTTCTATATCAAGCGGGAGAGTAAACTACGAGCAGTACTTC | TRBV27 | 17 | TRBD2 | TRBJ2-7 | few
CASRIPGLANNEQFF | TGTGCCAGCAGGATCCCGGGACTAGCGAACAATGAGCAGTTCTTC | TRBV12-3/TRBV12-4 | 15 | TRBD2 | TRBJ2-1 | .
CAISEAVDTQYF | TGTGCCATCAGTGAGGCGGTGGATACGCAGTATTTT | TRBV10-3 | 12 | . | TRBJ2-3 | many
CSAVGQSSYNSPLHF | TGCAGTGCGGTGGGACAGAGCTCCTATAATTCACCCCTCCACTTT | TRBV20-1 | 15 | TRBD1 | TRBJ1-6 | .
CASSATGGRGTEAFF | TGTGCCAGCAGCGCAACAGGGGGCCGGGGAACTGAAGCTTTCTTT | TRBV7-2 | 15 | TRBD1 | TRBJ1-1 | few
CASSVTGAGLEQYF | TGTGCCAGCAGTGTGACGGGGGCGGGTCTCGAGCAGTACTTC | TRBV28 | 14 | . | TRBJ2-7 | few
CASSLDFNRGQPQHF | TGTGCCAGCAGCTTAGACTTCAACAGGGGACAGCCCCAGCATTTT | TRBV7-2 | 15 | TRBD1 | TRBJ1-5 | .
CASSLSSGKYSSYNEQFF | TGTGCCAGCAGCTTATCTAGCGGGAAGTATAGCTCCTACAATGAGCAGTTCTTC | TRBV7-2 | 18 | TRBD2 | TRBJ2-1 | few
CASSSPLRLAGETQYF | TGTGCCAGCAGTTCTCCCCTTCGACTAGCGGGAGAGACCCAGTACTTC | TRBV27 | 16 | TRBD2 | TRBJ2-5 | .
CASSFSSGSKQYF | TGTGCCAGCAGTTTCTCTAGCGGGAGCAAGCAGTACTTC | TRBV28 | 13 | TRBD2 | TRBJ2-7 | .
CASSLAGTGGLNIQYF | TGTGCCAGCAGCTTGGCCGGGACAGGGGGATTAAACATTCAGTACTTC | TRBV7-9 | 16 | TRBD1 | TRBJ2-4 | few
CASSREGQVQETQYF | TGTGCCAGCAGCCGAGAGGGACAGGTCCAAGAGACCCAGTACTTC | TRBV3-1 | 15 | TRBD1 | TRBJ2-5 | few
CASSLVTGFASKNIQYF | TGTGCCAGCAGCTTAGTCACGGGATTTGCCTCCAAAAACATTCAGTACTTC | TRBV7-8 | 17 | . | TRBJ2-4 | few
CSVVGGLPYEQYF | TGCAGCGTTGTCGGGGGCCTCCCTTACGAGCAGTACTTC | TRBV29-1 | 13 | . | TRBJ2-7 | many
CASRNRGLNTEAFF | TGTGCCAGCAGAAACAGGGGCTTGAACACTGAAGCTTTCTTT | TRBV28 | 14 | TRBD1 | TRBJ1-1 | few